These 12 T cell receptor beta chains came from one sample sequenced in a study of cytomegalovirus exposure and HLA in healthy donors. Use of 60 Vbeta and 13 Jbeta primers characterized the PCR. Repertoires were generated with immunoSEQ multiplex PCR, while TCRdb's copy carries only in-frame clones and drops some. The table shows 100,000 to 150,000 clones, with around 73% occurring only once. Material: PBMCs. These receptors were obtained from a female donor in good health and CMV-seronegative.

V gene TRBV29-1 combines with J gene TRBJ1-1; 9 bases match TRBD1. CDR3 length equals 15 residues. Germline V lookup: CDR1 SQVTM, CDR2 ANQGSEA. Trimming took 4 bases from V and 0 from J; bases not matched to a gene: 6. The CDR3 nucleotides are TGCAGCGTTGGGACAGGGGCAAGGGTGAACACTGAAGCTTTCTTT. It is translated as CSVGTGARVNTEAFF. The full variable domain, its missing parts supplied by reference TRBV29-1 and TRBJ1-1, is SAVISQKPSRDICQRGTSLTIQCQVDSQVTMMFWYRQQPGQSLTLIATANQGSEATYESGFVIDKFPISRPNLTFSTLTVSNMSPEDSSIYLCSVGTGARVNTEAFFGQGTRLTVV.

The rearrangement links TRBV9 to TRBJ1-5, with D hard to call. Deletions cut 0 bases from V and 4 bases from J, with 5 bases between. The CDR3 covers 13 residues. Germline loops: CDR1 SGDLS, CDR2 YYNGEE. The CDR3 DNA follows: TGTGCCAGCAGCGTAGGCGAGAATCAGCCCCAGCATTTT. It codes for CASSVGENQPQHF.

The rearrangement joins TRBV5-1 to TRBJ2-7, with unresolved D. The CDR3 is 19 amino acids. The V end was cut by 1 base, the J end by 3 bases, with 26 bases between. From germline, CDR1 is SGHRS and CDR2 YFSETQ. DNA of the CDR3: TGCGCCAGCAGCTTGCACCCCGCGGTGGCTACCACCTTTAACTACGAGCAGTACTTC. Residues: CASSLHPAVATTFNYEQYF.

The V and J genes are TRBV7-2 and TRBJ2-7; 10 bases match TRBD2. The J segment lost 3 bases and the V segment lost 5 bases, leaving 4 bases of the junction unmatched. This CDR3 comprises 14 residues. The germline V gene encodes CDR1 SGHTA and CDR2 FQGNSA. CDR3 DNA sequence: TGTGCCAGCAGCCTTACTAGCGGGAACTACGAGCAGTACTTC. The encoded protein is CASSLTSGNYEQYF.

This clone was found once. The rearrangement links TRBV28 to TRBJ2-5, with D possibly matching TRBD1 (5 bases). The assigned J gene may be wrong: the sequence end matches TRBJ2-7 better. CDR3 size: 16 residues. Germline V lookup: CDR1 MDHEN, CDR2 SYDVKM. CDR3 sequence (DNA): TGTGCCAGCAGTTTACCGGATGCAGGGTGGAAGAACGAGCAGTACTTC. This translates into CASSLPDAGWKNEQYF.

This chain's CDR3 is CASRSRTSGTYEQYF. In DNA, the CDR3 is TGTGCCAGCAGGTCCCGGACTAGCGGGACCTACGAGCAGTACTTC. V usage is TRBV28 and J usage is TRBJ2-7; 12 nucleotides align to TRBD2. The CDR3 extends over 15 amino acids. Germline V CDR1 and CDR2: MDHEN, SYDVKM. Germline trimming cut 6 bases from V and 2 bases from J; bases unmatched to any gene: 5.

This clone has a handful of counts. V gene TRBV11-2 combines with J gene TRBJ2-7; a weak D match, TRBD2 (6 bases). The V end was cut by 0 bases, the J end by 2 bases, with 14 bases between. This CDR3 has 16 residues. CDR1 SGHAT and CDR2 FQNNGV come from the germline V gene. The CDR3: CASSLDYGSHTYEQYF. Written as DNA, the CDR3 is TGTGCCAGCAGCTTAGATTACGGGAGCCATACCTACGAGCAGTACTTC.

J is TRBJ1-4 and V is TRBV6-6; no definite D call. Per the germline V gene, CDR1 is MNHNY and CDR2 is SVGAGI (reference sequence). The CDR3 covers 15 residues. Deletions cut 4 bases from V and 0 bases from J, with 9 bases between. The CDR3, as DNA: TGTGCCAGCAGTTCTGACACCTCAACTAATGAAAAACTGTTTTTT. It codes for CASSSDTSTNEKLFF.

The rearrangement joins TRBV6-5 to TRBJ1-1; unclear D gene. The CDR3 totals 13 residues. Trimming removed 2 bases from V and 1 base from J, with 5 bases in between. Germline values: CDR1 MNHEY, CDR2 SVGAGI. DNA for the CDR3: TGTGCCAGCAGTTACGTAAAGAACACTGAAGCTTTCTTT. As protein: CASSYVKNTEAFF.

This chain joins TRBV11-2 and TRBJ1-6; 7 nucleotides line up with TRBD1. V was pared by 3 bases and J by 7 bases, with 9 bases of the junction left unmatched. CDR1 and CDR2 from the germline V gene are SGHAT and FQNNGV. This CDR3 has 16 residues. CDR3 coding DNA: TGTGCCAGCAGCTTCACAGAGGGGGCGAGAAATTCACCCCTCCACTTT. The encoded protein is CASSFTEGARNSPLHF.

This rearrangement joins TRBV28 to TRBJ2-7; no clear D. The germline V and J ends were trimmed by 9 bases and 0 bases, with 9 bases remaining between them. This CDR3 is built from 12 residues. Germline loops: CDR1 MDHEN, CDR2 SYDVKM. CDR3 loop: CASLRNSYEQYF. DNA for the CDR3: TGTGCCAGTCTCAGGAACTCCTACGAGCAGTACTTC.

The V and J genes are TRBV15 and TRBJ2-5, with 10 bases aligning to TRBD2. V lost 3 bases and J lost 2; bases outside the gene matches: 9. The CDR3 consists of 17 residues. Germline V CDR1 and CDR2: LNHNV, YYDKDF (reference sequence). CDR3 sequence: CATSSKYGTSEQETQYF. The CDR3 nucleotides read TGTGCCACCAGCAGCAAATATGGGACTAGCGAACAAGAGACCCAGTACTTC.